The clone carrying this T cell receptor (beta chain) was found many times. Its antigen is undetermined. Making the TCR beta libraries involved quantitative 5'-RACE with molecular barcodes. TCRdb passed the 5' RACE reads through MiXCR, listing each CDR3 protein once. The repertoire includes around 180,000 distinct CDR3 sequences, about 18% of them detected once, and 4.3% sits in the top ten. The germline V gene encodes CDR1 MGHRA and CDR2 YSYEKL. The CDR3 has 12 amino acids. V was clipped by 0 bases and J by 7 bases, with 6 bases between them. The sample is drawn from a study of CD8 T cells in ankylosing spondylitis. General study results and limits: Relatively rare in peripheral blood, disease-linked clones were also CD8+.

The receptor's source is a male donor aged 10-30 years with ankylosing spondylitis or in good health (not recorded which). The chain is built from TRBV4-1 and TRBJ2-5; weak D call: TRBD2 (5 bases). The material sequenced was blood, either unsorted or a sorted T cell fraction (not recorded which). The CDR3 region is CASSQDGRTQYF. The CDR3 bases are TGCGCCAGCAGCCAAGATGGGAGGACCCAGTACTTC.